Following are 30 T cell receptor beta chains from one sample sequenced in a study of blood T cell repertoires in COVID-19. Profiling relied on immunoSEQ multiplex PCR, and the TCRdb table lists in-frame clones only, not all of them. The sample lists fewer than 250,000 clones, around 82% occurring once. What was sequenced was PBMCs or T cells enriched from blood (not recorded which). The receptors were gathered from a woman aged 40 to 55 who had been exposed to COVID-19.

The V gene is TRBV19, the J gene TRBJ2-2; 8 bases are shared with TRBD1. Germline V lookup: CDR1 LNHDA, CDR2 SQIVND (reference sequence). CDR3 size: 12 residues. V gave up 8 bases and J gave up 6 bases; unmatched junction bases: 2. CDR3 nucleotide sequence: TGTGCCAGTCGCAGGGGGCCCGGGGAGCTGTTTTTT. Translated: CASRRGPGELFF.

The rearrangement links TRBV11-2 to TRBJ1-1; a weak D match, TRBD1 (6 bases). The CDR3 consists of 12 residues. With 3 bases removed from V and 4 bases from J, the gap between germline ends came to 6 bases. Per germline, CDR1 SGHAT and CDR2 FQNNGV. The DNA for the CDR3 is TGTGCCAGCAGCTTGACAGGCACTGAAGCTTTCTTT. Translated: CASSLTGTEAFF.

The CDR3 bases are TGCAGCGGCAAGACTAGCGGGGGGGCCGGTAGCATTCAGTACTTC. Translated: CSGKTSGGAGSIQYF. The V call is TRBV29-1, the J call TRBJ2-4, with 14 positions matching TRBD2. CDR1 SQVTM and CDR2 ANQGSEA come from the germline V gene. After removal of 7 bases from V and 9 bases from J, the junction contained 11 bases not matched to a gene. The CDR3 spans 15 residues.

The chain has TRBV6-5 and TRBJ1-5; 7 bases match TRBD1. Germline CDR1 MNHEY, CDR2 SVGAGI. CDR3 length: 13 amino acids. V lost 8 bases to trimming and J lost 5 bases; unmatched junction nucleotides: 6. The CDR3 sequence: CASRRQGYQPQHF. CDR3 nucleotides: TGTGCCAGCCGTCGACAGGGCTATCAGCCCCAGCATTTT.

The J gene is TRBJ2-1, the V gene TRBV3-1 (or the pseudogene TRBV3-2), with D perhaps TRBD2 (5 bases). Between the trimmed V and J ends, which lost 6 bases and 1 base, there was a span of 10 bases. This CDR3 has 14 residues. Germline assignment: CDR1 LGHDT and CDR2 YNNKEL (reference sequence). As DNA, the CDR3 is TGTGCCAGCAGAATAAGCGGATCCTACAATGAGCAGTTCTTC. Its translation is CASRISGSYNEQFF.

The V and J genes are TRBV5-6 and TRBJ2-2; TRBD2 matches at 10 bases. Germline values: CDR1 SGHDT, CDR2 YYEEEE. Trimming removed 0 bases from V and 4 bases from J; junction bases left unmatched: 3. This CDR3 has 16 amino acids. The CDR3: CASSLALAGATGELFF. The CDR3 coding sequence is TGTGCCAGCAGCTTGGCCCTAGCGGGGGCCACCGGGGAGCTGTTTTTT. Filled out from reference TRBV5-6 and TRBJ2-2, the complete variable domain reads DAGVTQSPTHLIKTRGQQVTLRCSPKSGHDTVSWYQQALGQGPQFIFQYYEEEERQRGNFPDRFSGHQFPNYSSELNVNALLLGDSALYLCASSLALAGATGELFFGEGSRLTVL.

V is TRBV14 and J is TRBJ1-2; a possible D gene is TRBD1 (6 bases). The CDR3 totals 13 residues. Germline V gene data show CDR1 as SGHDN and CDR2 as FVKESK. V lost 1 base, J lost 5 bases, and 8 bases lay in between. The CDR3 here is CASSQAQGYGYTF. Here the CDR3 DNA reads TGTGCCAGCAGCCAAGCCCAGGGGTATGGCTACACCTTC.

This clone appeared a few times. This CDR3 is CARGQGSDTQYF. The CDR3 bases are TGTGCCAGGGGACAGGGTTCAGATACGCAGTATTTT. V is TRBV6-4 and J is TRBJ2-3; 9 bases align to TRBD1. The CDR3 is 12 residues long. Germline V lookup: CDR1 MRHNA, CDR2 SNTAGT. The V gene end was trimmed by 9 bases and the J gene end by 4 bases; junction bases not matched to a gene: 2.

The CDR3 coding sequence is TGTGCCAGCAGCCTAGGGGGGGCCCTCGAGGAAAAACTGTTTTTT. This gives the protein CASSLGGALEEKLFF. The V call is TRBV28, the J call TRBJ1-4; D perhaps matches TRBD1 (6 bases). The CDR3 has 15 residues. Germline-derived CDR1 and CDR2 are MDHEN and SYDVKM. Trimming pared 6 bases from V and 8 bases from J, leaving 19 bases between.

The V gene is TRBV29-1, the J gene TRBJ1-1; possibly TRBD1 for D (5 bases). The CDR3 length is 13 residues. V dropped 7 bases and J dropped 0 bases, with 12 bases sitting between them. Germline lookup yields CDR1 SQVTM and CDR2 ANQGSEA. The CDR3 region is CSAPTGVNTEAFF. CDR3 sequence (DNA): TGCAGCGCCCCTACAGGTGTGAACACTGAAGCTTTCTTT.

The CDR3 DNA reads as TGTGCCAGCAGTCCATCGGGACAGCCCTCTGAAAAACTGTTTTTT. Amino acid sequence: CASSPSGQPSEKLFF. The chain has TRBV6-5 and TRBJ1-4; 7 bases match TRBD1. CDR1 is MNHEY and CDR2 is SVGAGI in the germline V gene. The CDR3 loop spans 15 amino acids. V shed 5 bases, J shed 7 bases, and the junction held 10 bases outside the gene matches.

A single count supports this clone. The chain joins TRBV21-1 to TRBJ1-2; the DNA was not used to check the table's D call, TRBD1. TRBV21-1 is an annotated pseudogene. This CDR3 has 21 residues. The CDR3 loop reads CASSTHRPGQGFLVPPYGYTF. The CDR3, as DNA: TGTGCCAGCAGCACACATCGCCCGGGACAGGGATTCTTGGTTCCACCCTATGGCTACACCTTC.

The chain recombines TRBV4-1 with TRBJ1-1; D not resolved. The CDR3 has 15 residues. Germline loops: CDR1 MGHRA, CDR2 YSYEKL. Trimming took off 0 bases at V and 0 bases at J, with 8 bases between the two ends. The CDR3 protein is CASSQDALMNTEAFF. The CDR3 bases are TGCGCCAGCAGCCAAGATGCGCTCATGAACACTGAAGCTTTCTTT.

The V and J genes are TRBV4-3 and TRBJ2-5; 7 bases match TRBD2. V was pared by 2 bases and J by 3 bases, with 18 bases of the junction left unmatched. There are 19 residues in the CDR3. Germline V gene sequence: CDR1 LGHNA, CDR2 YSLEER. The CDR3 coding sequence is TGCGCCAGCAGCCAATACGCCCGAGAGGAGGCGGGGGAGGAAGAGACCCAGTACTTC. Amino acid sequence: CASSQYAREEAGEEETQYF.

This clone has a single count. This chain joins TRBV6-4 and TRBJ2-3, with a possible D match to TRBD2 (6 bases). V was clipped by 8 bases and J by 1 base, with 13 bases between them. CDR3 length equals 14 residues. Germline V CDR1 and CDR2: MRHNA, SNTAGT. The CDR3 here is CASSGDSGTDTQYF. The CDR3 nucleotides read TGTGCCAGCTCGGGAGACAGTGGCACAGATACGCAGTATTTT.

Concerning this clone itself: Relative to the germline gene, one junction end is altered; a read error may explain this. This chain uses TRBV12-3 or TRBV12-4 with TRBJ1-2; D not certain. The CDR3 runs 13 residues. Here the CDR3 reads CASSFSAPPGENF. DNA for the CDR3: TGTGCCAGCAGTTTTAGCGCCCCCCCGGGTGAGAACTTC.

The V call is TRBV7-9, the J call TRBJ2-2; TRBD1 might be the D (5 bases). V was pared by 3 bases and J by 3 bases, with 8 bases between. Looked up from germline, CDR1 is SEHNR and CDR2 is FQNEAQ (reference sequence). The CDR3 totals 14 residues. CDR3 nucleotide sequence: TGTGCCAGCAGCTTTTCGACAGACACCGGGGAGCTGTTTTTT. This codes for CASSFSTDTGELFF.

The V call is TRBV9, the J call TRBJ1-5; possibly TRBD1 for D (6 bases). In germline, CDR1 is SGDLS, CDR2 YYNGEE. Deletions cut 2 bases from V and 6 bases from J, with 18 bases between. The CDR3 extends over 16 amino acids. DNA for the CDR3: TGTGCCAGCAGCGTGGGGGTTGGGGGCTTCAGTCAGCCCCAGCATTTT. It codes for CASSVGVGGFSQPQHF.

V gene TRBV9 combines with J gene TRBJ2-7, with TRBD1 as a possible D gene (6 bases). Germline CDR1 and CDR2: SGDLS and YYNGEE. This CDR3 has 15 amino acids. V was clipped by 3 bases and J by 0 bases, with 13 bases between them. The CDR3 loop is CASSEATGNSYEQYF. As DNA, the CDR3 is TGTGCCAGCAGCGAGGCTACAGGGAACTCCTACGAGCAGTACTTC.

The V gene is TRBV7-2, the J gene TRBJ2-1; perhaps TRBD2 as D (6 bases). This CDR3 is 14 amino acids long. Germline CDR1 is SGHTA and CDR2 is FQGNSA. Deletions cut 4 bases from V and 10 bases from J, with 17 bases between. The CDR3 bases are TGTGCCAGCAGCTACTTTAGCGGCAAAAGGGAGCAGTTCTTC. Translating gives CASSYFSGKREQFF. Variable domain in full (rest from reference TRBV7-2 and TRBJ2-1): GAGVSQSPSNKVTEKGKDVELRCDPISGHTALYWYRQSLGQGLEFLIYFQGNSAPDKSGLPSDRFSAERTGGSVSTLTIQRTQQEDSAVYLCASSYFSGKREQFFGPGTRLTVL.

CDR3 nucleotide sequence: TGCGCCAGCAGCTTCAACGGGGATTATAATTCACCCCTCCACTTT. Translated: CASSFNGDYNSPLHF. The rearrangement joins TRBV5-1 to TRBJ1-6; D is unresolved. This CDR3 region has 15 residues. Per the germline V gene, CDR1 is SGHRS and CDR2 is YFSETQ. V was trimmed by 2 bases and J by 4 bases, leaving 10 bases between them. Full variable domain (rest looked up from reference TRBV5-1 and TRBJ1-6): KAGVTQTPRYLIKTRGQQVTLSCSPISGHRSVSWYQQTPGQGLQFLFEYFSETQRNKGNFPGRFSGRQFSNSRSEMNVSTLELGDSALYLCASSFNGDYNSPLHFGNGTRLTVT.

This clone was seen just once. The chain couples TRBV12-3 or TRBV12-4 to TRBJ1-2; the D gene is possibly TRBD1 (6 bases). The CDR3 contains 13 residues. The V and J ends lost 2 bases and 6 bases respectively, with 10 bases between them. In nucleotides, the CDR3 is TGTGCCAGCAGTTTAAGGGGGAAGGATGGCTACACCTTC. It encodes CASSLRGKDGYTF.

The chain's CDR3 is CAGSRGGTNEQFF. The CDR3 DNA is TGTGCCGGGTCCCGGGGGGGGACCAATGAGCAGTTCTTC. The chain joins TRBV5-6 to TRBJ2-1; 8 nucleotides agree with TRBD2. V shed 10 bases, J shed 6 bases, and the junction held 9 bases outside the gene matches. This CDR3 is 13 amino acids long. Germline assignment: CDR1 SGHDT and CDR2 YYEEEE.

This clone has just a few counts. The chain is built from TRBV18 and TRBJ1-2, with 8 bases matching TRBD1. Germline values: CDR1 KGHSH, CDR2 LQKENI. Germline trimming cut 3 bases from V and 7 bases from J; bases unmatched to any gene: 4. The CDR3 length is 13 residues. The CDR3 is CASSPDREGGYTF. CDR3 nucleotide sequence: TGTGCCAGCTCACCGGACAGGGAGGGTGGCTACACCTTC. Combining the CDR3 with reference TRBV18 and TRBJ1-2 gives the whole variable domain NAGVMQNPRHLVRRRGQEARLRCSPMKGHSHVYWYRQLPEEGLKFMVYLQKENIIDESGMPKERFSAEFPKEGPSILRIQQVVRGDSAAYFCASSPDREGGYTFGSGTRLTVV.

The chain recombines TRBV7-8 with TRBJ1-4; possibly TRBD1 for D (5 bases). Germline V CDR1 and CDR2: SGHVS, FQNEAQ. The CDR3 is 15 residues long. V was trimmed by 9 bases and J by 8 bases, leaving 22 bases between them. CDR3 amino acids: CASHPGGGKREKLFF. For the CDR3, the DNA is TGTGCCAGTCACCCGGGTGGGGGGAAAAGAGAAAAACTGTTTTTT.

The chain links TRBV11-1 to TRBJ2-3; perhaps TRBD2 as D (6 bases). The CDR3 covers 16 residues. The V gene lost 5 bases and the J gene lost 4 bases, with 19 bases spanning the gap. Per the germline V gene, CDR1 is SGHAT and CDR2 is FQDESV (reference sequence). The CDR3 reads CASSDRGAGRSDTQYF. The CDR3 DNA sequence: TGTGCCAGCAGCGACCGTGGGGCGGGGAGATCAGATACGCAGTATTTT.

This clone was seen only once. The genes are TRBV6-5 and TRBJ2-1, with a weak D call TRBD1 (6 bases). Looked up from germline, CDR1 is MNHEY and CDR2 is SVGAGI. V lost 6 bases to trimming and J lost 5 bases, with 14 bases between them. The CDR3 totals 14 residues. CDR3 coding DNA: TGTGCCAGCAGCCCCTCTACAGGGAACAATGAGCAGTTCTTC. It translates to CASSPSTGNNEQFF.

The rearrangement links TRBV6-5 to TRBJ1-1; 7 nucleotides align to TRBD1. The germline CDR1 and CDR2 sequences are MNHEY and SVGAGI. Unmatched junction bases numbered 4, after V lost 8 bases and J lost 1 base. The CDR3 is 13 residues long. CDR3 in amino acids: CASRRQGNTEAFF. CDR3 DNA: TGTGCCAGCCGAAGACAGGGGAACACTGAAGCTTTCTTT.

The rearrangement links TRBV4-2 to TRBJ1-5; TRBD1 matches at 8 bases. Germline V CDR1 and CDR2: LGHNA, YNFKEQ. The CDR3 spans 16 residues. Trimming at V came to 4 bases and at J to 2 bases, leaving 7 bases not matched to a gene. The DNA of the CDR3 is TGTGCCAGCAGCCGACTGACAGGGGAAGGCAATCAGCCCCAGCATTTT. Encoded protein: CASSRLTGEGNQPQHF.

CDR3 nucleotides: TGTGCCAGCAGCCAACGGCGACAGGGGATGAACACTGAAGCTTTCTTT. It translates to CASSQRRQGMNTEAFF. This chain joins TRBV4-2 and TRBJ1-1; 8 bases are shared with TRBD1. After removal of 2 bases from V and 0 bases from J, the junction contained 5 bases not matched to a gene. Germline V gives CDR1 LGHNA, CDR2 YNFKEQ. The CDR3 spans 16 residues.